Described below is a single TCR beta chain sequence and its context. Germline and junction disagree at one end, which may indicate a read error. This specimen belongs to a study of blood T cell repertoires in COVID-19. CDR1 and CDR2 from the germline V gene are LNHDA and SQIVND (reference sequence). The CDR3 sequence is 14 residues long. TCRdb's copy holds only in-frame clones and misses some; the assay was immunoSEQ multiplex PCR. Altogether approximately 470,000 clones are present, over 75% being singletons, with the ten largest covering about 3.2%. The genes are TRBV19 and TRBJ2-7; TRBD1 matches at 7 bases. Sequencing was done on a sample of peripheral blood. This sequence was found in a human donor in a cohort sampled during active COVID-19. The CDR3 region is CASRIGPGGYEQYF. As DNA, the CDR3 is TGTGCCAGTAGGATAGGACCAGGGGGATACGAGCAGTACTTC.